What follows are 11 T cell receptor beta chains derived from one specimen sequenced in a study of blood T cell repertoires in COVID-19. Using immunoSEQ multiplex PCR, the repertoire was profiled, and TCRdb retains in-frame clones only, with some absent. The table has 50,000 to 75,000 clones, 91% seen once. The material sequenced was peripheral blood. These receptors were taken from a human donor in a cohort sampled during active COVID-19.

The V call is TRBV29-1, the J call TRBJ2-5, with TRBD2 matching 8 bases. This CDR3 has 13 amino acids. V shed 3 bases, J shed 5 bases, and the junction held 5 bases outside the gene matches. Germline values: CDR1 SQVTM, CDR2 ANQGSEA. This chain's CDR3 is CSVDPAGGETQYF. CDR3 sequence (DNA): TGCAGCGTTGATCCCGCGGGGGGCGAGACCCAGTACTTC.

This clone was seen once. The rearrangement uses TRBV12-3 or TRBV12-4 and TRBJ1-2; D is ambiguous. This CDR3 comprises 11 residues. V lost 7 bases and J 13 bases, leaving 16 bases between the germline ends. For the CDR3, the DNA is TGTGCCAGCACCGGGTGGAGGTCGGGCACCTTC. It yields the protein CASTGWRSGTF.

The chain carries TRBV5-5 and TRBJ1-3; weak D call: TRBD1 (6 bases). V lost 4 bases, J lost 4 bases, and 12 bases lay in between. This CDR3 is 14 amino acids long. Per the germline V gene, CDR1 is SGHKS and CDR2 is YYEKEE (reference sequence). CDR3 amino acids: CASSAGDVGNTIYF. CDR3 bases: TGTGCCAGCAGCGCAGGGGATGTGGGAAACACCATATATTTT.

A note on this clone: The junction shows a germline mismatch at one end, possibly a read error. The chain's CDR3 is CASSVTSGSSHEQYF. CDR3 bases: TGTGCCAGCAGCGTGACTAGCGGGAGCTCCCACGAGCAGTACTTC. The chain carries TRBV9 and TRBJ2-7; 12 bases are a match to TRBD2. Germline CDR1 and CDR2: SGDLS and YYNGEE. The CDR3 extends over 15 amino acids.

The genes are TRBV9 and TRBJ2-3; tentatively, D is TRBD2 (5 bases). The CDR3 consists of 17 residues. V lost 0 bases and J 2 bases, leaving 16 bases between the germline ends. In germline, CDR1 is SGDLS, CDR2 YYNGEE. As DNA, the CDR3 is TGTGCCAGCAGCGTAGATGGTCTAGCTTCAATCACAGATACGCAGTATTTT. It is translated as CASSVDGLASITDTQYF.

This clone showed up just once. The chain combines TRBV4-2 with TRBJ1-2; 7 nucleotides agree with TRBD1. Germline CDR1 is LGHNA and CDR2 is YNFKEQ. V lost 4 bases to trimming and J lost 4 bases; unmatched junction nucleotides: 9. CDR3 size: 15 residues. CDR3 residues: CASSPPRQGFYGYTF. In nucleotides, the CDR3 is TGTGCCAGCAGCCCCCCGCGACAGGGTTTCTATGGCTACACCTTC.

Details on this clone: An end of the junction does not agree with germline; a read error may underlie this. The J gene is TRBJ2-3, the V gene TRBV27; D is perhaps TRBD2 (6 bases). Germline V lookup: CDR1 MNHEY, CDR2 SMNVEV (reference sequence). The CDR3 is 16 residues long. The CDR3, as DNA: TGTGCCAGCAGCTTATTATTGGGGACTAGCACAGATACGCAGTATTTT. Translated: CASSLLLGTSTDTQYF.

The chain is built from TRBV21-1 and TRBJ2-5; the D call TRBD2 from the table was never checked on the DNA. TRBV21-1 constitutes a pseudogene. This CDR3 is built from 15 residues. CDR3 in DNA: TGTGCCAGCAGCCCTGAGCGGAGGGGCGCAGAGACCCAGTACTTC. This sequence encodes CASSPERRGAETQYF.

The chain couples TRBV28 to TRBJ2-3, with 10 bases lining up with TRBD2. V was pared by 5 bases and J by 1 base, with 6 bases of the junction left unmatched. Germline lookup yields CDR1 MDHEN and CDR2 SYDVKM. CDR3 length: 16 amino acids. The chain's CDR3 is CASSPTGTSGTDTQYF. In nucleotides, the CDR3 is TGTGCCAGCAGTCCGACAGGGACTAGCGGCACAGATACGCAGTATTTT.

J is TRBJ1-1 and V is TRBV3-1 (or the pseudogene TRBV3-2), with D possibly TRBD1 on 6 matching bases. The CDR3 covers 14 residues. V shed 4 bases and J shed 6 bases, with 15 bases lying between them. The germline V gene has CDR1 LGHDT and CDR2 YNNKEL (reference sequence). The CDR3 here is CASSRVTGFSEAFF. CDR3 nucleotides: TGTGCCAGCAGCCGAGTTACAGGGTTCTCTGAAGCTTTCTTT.

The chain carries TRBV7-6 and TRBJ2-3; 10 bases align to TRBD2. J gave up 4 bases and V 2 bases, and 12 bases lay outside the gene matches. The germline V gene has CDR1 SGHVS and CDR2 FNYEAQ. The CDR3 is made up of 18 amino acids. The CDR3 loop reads CASSLPTSGMDVSDTQYF. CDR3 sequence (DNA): TGTGCCAGCAGCTTACCTACTAGCGGGATGGATGTGTCAGATACGCAGTATTTT.